The entry below gives a single TCR beta chain sequence along with its context. The sample originates from a study of cytomegalovirus exposure and HLA in healthy donors. This PCR relied on a set of 60 Vbeta primers and 13 Jbeta primers. Assay: immunoSEQ multiplex PCR; the TCRdb copy retains only in-frame clones and omits some. The top ten hold more than 2% of the sample, which has just over 150,000 clones, roughly 84% seen once. This CDR3 is built from 12 residues. Germline V gene lookup returns CDR1 GTSNPN and CDR2 SVGIG (reference sequence). Trimming removed 2 bases from V and 2 bases from J, with 6 bases in between.

Sequencing was carried out using PBMCs. The gene calls are TRBV30 and TRBJ2-5, with D unclear. The sequence derives from a young woman in good health and CMV-seronegative. DNA for the CDR3: TGTGCCTGGAGTCCAACTCAAGAGACCCAGTACTTC. Encoded protein: CAWSPTQETQYF.